This is a list of T cell receptor beta chains from one sample in a study of beta chain features in type 1 diabetes. Assay: immunoSEQ multiplex PCR; the TCRdb copy retains only in-frame clones and omits some. This table has more than 300,000 clones, 10% to 15% appearing once. Sample: naive CD4+ T cells from blood. The receptor source for this set is a woman between 18 and 29 years old with type 1 diabetes. The CDR3 runs from the conserved cysteine through the conserved F or W. A D gene is named only where the DNA matches it firmly. Size values are once, few and many counts, or a class for expanded clones, and some rows have none.

>TRBV7-3|-|-|TRBJ2-5
CASSSWGEETQYF
TGTGCCAGCAGCAGTTGGGGGGAGGAGACCCAGTACTTC
>TRBV13|-|-|TRBJ2-3
CASSLLGYTDTQYF
TGTGCCAGCAGCTTACTCGGTTACACAGATACGCAGTATTTT
>TRBV7-2|few|TRBD1|TRBJ2-7
CASSSGTGGGEQYF
TGTGCCAGCAGTTCAGGGACAGGGGGAGGGGAGCAGTACTTC
>TRBV25-1|few|TRBD1|TRBJ2-6
CASSNRGGANVLTF
TGTGCCAGCAGCAACAGGGGTGGGGCCAACGTCCTGACTTTC
>TRBV27|-|TRBD1|TRBJ2-1
CASSAQGRLVNEQFF
TGTGCCAGCAGTGCACAGGGGCGGCTTGTCAATGAGCAGTTCTTC
>TRBV18|-|-|TRBJ2-7
CASSPPGWENEQYF
TGTGCCAGCTCACCTCCAGGGTGGGAAAACGAGCAGTACTTC
>TRBV2|few|-|TRBJ1-1
CASSRQVYTEAFF
TGTGCCAGCAGTCGACAGGTATACACTGAAGCTTTCTTT
>TRBV7-2|-|-|TRBJ1-5
CASSFGGAQHF
TGTGCCAGCAGCTTTGGGGGGGCCCAGCATTTT
>TRBV27|-|TRBD1|TRBJ1-6
CAYKYRFGQGRSFF
TGTGCCTATAAGTACAGGTTCGGACAGGGCCGATCCTTCTTT
>TRBV30|-|-|TRBJ1-5
CAWSVLGNQPQHF
TGTGCCTGGAGTGTACTAGGGAATCAGCCCCAGCATTTT
>TRBV6-1|-|-|TRBJ2-7
CASSIHYSYEQYF
TGTGCCAGCAGTATCCACTACTCCTACGAGCAGTACTTC
>TRBV6-5|-|-|TRBJ1-1
CASSRGRNTEAFF
TGTGCCAGCAGCCGAGGTCGGAACACTGAAGCTTTCTTT
>TRBV19|-|TRBD1|TRBJ2-4
CASSVGTGALVAKNIQYF
TGTGCCAGTTCAGTTGGGACAGGGGCCTTAGTAGCCAAAAACATTCAGTACTTC
>TRBV19|few|-|TRBJ2-7
CASSRGIYEQYF
TGTGCCAGTAGTAGGGGCATCTACGAGCAGTACTTC
>TRBV30|few|TRBD2|TRBJ2-7
CACTSGGEGQYF
TGTGCCTGCACTAGCGGGGGTGAAGGACAGTACTTC